This note documents a single TCR beta chain sequence. Its antigen is still unknown. The sample holds no much larger clone one base away, and base qualities are not on file. The CDR3 regions of human TCRbeta chains were subjected to immunosequencing. On the study's bioinformatics: Repertoire TCRs were matched against a reference library of SARS-CoV-2-specific TCRs generated with the MIRA antigen-specificity platform. Breadth meant the fraction of unique TCRs that were SARS-CoV-2-associated, whereas depth meant the fraction of total T cells that were SARS-CoV-2-associated. Using the MIRA data, every spike-specific TCR was mapped to the spike region that the TCR reacted to and assigned to either a CD4 or a CD8 class. Log10-transformed breadth and depth values were compared by one-way ANOVA with Sidak's multiple comparisons tests. The clones in this table, taken by TCRdb from immuneACCESS, are in-frame only. Not every clone is retained; where verified, under half of the shortfall comes from an unresolved V gene, and the cause of the rest is unknown. D and trimming were read from the DNA, whereas the V and J calls and clone size are those reported in that table. The sample data list about 150,000 clones, and 90% to 95% of these were observed just once. The ten largest make up approximately 1.5% of the sample.

The data are from a study of T cell responses to AZD1222 COVID-19 vaccine (dated by TCRdb to 2020 to 2022). Background on the whole study: A total of 230 to 250 trial participants underwent TCR sequencing, of whom about 200 had received two doses of AZD1222 and some 26 had received two doses of the MenACWY control vaccine. Trial participants were enrolled by age into subgroups of 18-55, 56-69 and 70-plus years, and about 150, 27 and 61 TCR-sequenced participants, respectively, were included in these subgroups. What the study reported, not specific to this receptor: Vaccine-associated CD4 TCRs spanned the whole spike protein, with dominant responses in regions 160-218 and 743-854. In the small 56-69-year group, the increase in depth fell short of significance, most likely because of low power. Participants were mostly white British, with more females than males. The authors suggested clonal diversity may have been underestimated. Reportedly, almost half of the unique spike-specific TCRs recognized epitopes lying outside the regions that are mutated in the B.1.351 and B.1.1.7 variants. A significant rise in spike-specific TCR breadth and depth was observed after two AZD1222 doses relative to day 0 and relative to MenACWY recipients. Conclusions about previously exposed vaccinees were limited because only a handful of AZD1222 recipients were SARS-CoV-2 seropositive at baseline. Because no day 14 peak-response samples were available, the repertoires could be characterized only after the peak T cell response.

Including the terminal cysteine and phenylalanine, the CDR3 comprises 11 residues. Only CDR3 DNA remains: 33 bases, in frame from the first base. The germline V gene (reference sequence) sets CDR1 to MNHEY and CDR2 to SMNVEV. Between the V and J ends, shortened by 5 bases and 6 bases respectively, the junction contains 8 bases. Interpreted using the paper, the time point label stands for: about 28 days (+/-7) after the second vaccine dose. Because spike-specific TCR depth and breadth did not differ between the two schedules, AZD1222 recipients who got a second dose at roughly 4 weeks were pooled with those who got a second dose at roughly 12 weeks. Vaccinee samples were obtained from the UK trials COV001 and COV002, which included a single-blind randomized controlled phase 2/3 trial of AZD1222 (ChAdOx1 nCoV-19) in healthy adults. For TCRbeta chain sequencing, PBMC samples from trial participants were taken at day 0 and at day 28 after the second dose.

This TCR derives from an adult who received the AZD1222 COVID-19 vaccine. This receptor chain uses TRBV27 and TRBJ2-7, with no confident D gene call. The starting material was peripheral blood, obtained 28 days after the second AZD1222 dose. This receptor carries the CDR3 CASSRPGEQYF. In nucleotide form, the sequence is TGTGCCAGCAGTCGCCCGGGCGAGCAGTACTTC.